This paragraph covers one T cell receptor (beta chain) sequence. This specimen belongs to a study of cytomegalovirus exposure and HLA in healthy donors. The data were produced by immunoSEQ multiplex PCR, yet TCRdb's version contains in-frame clones alone and is incomplete. The sample records about 130,000 clones, around 94% being singletons. This CDR3 is 19 amino acids long. From germline, CDR1 is MDHEN and CDR2 SYDVKM. Trimming removed 3 bases at V and 1 base at J, with 25 bases between. What was sequenced was PBMCs. The TCR was taken from a woman aged 18-30 years in good health and CMV-seronegative. V is TRBV28 and J is TRBJ2-7; possibly TRBD1 for D (6 bases). The CDR3 coding sequence is TGTGCCAGCAGTTTGGGGCTCCGACAGGCACGAGGGCTTTCCTACGAGCAGTACTTC. Its protein is CASSLGLRQARGLSYEQYF.